Detailed here is one T cell receptor (beta chain). No antigen is known for it. This sample stems from a study of graft-versus-host responses after intestinal transplantation. Study results and limitations: Circulating GvH clones peaking coincided with falling HvG clones soon after transplant.

Profiled with immunoSEQ multiplex PCR; TCRdb holds only in-frame clones, not every one. The top ten clones hold around 0.1% of a sample with some 90,000 clones, roughly 88% of them seen once. The V end was cut by 7 bases, the J end by 1 base, with 16 bases between. Germline V gives CDR1 SQVTM, CDR2 ANQGSEA. The CDR3 covers 15 residues. Sequenced here: unstimulated CD4+ T cells sorted from spleen or lymph node cells, sampled before intestinal transplant. The V call is TRBV29-1, the J call TRBJ2-2; D is perhaps TRBD1 (6 bases). The TCR was taken from a human donor who received an intestinal transplant. CDR3 sequence (DNA): TGCAGCGCACGGGACACCCTCTTGAACACCGGGGAGCTGTTTTTT. Translating it yields CSARDTLLNTGELFF.